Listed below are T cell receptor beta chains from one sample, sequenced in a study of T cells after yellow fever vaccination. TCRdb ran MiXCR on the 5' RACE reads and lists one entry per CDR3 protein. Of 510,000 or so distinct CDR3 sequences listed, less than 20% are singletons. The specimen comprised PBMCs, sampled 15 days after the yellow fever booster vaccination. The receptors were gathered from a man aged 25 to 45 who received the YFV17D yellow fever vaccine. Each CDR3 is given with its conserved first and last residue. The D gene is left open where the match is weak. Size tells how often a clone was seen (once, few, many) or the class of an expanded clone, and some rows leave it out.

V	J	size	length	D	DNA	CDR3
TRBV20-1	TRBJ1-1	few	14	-	TGCAGTGTTCTCCCGGGTTCACGGGGCACTGAAGCTTTCTTT	CSVLPGSRGTEAFF
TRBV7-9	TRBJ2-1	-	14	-	TGTGCCAGCAGCTGGGGACTGTTAGACCATGAGCAGTTCTTC	CASSWGLLDHEQFF
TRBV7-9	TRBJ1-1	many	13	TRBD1	TGTGCCAGCAGAGCGACAGGGGGCACTGAAGCTTTCTTT	CASRATGGTEAFF
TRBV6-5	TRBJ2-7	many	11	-	TGTGCCAGCAGCTACCGGGGCGAGCAGTACTTC	CASSYRGEQYF
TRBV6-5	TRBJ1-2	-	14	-	TGTGCCAGCAGTTACTCGGCCGGGGTACGAGGCTACACCTTC	CASSYSAGVRGYTF
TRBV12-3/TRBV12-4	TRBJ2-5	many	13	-	TGTGCCAGCAGTTTACCCGTCCAAGAGACCCAGTACTTC	CASSLPVQETQYF
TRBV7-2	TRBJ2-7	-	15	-	TGTGCCAGCAGCTTAGGGGTATCCTCCATCTACGAGCAGTACTTC	CASSLGVSSIYEQYF
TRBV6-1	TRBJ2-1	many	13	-	TGTGCCAGCAAAGGCAGCAGTGACAATGAGCAGTTCTTC	CASKGSSDNEQFF
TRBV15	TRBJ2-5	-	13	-	TGTGCCACCAGCAGAACACTCCAAGAGACCCAGTACTTC	CATSRTLQETQYF
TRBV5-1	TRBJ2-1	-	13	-	TGCGCCAGCAGCTTGCCAGGGGGGCATGAGCAGTTCTTC	CASSLPGGHEQFF
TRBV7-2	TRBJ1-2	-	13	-	TGTGCCAGCAGCTCGGACAGCCTTCCACTCTACACCTTC	CASSSDSLPLYTF
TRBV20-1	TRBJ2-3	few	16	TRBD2	TGCAGTGCTATTAGACTAGCGGGAGATCTCACAGATACGCAGTATTTT	CSAIRLAGDLTDTQYF
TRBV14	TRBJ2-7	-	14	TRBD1	TGTGCCAGCAGCCGCGGACAGGGGGGACACGAGCAGTACTTC	CASSRGQGGHEQYF
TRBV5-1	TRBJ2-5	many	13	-	TGCGCCAGCAGCTTGCCAGGGGAAGAGACCCAGTACTTC	CASSLPGEETQYF
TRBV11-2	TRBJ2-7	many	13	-	TGTGCCAGCAGCAGAGGACAGATCTACGAGCAGTACTTC	CASSRGQIYEQYF
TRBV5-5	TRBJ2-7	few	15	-	TGTGCCAGCAGCCGACAGGCTTCCGCCTCCTACGAGCAGTACTTC	CASSRQASASYEQYF
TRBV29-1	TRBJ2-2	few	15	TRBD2	TGCAGCGTCAGGCGGGGGGGCGCGAACACCGGGGAGCTGTTTTTT	CSVRRGGANTGELFF
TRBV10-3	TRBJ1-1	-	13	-	TGTGCCATCATGGAGAACGTAAACACTGAAGCTTTCTTT	CAIMENVNTEAFF
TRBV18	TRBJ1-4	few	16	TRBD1	TGTGCCAGCTCACCACGAATCGGACAGGGGCTAGAAAAACTGTTTTTT	CASSPRIGQGLEKLFF
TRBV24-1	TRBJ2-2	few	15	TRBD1	TGTGCCACAAATCCGGGACAGGGCGGTTCCGGGGAGCTGTTTTTT	CATNPGQGGSGELFF
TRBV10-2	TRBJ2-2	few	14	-	TGCGCCAGCAGTAGGGTCCCCCGGGACGGGGAGCTGTTTTTT	CASSRVPRDGELFF
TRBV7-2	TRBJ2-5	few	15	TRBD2	TGTGCCAGCAGCTTCGCCGGGGGGGCACAGGAGACCCAGTACTTC	CASSFAGGAQETQYF
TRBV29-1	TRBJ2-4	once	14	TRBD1	TGCAGCGCTTCTGGACAGGACGTCGGAAACATTCAGTACTTC	CSASGQDVGNIQYF
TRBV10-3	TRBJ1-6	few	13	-	TGTGCCATCAGTCCCGGGGATCCCGAAACCCTCCACTTT	CAISPGDPETLHF
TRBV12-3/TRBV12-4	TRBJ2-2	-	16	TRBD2	TGTGCCAGCAGTTTTTTTAGCGGGAGGTTCACCGGGGAGCTGTTTTTT	CASSFFSGRFTGELFF
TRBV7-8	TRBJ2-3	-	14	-	TGTGCCAGCCGAGGGGGACACAGCACAGATACGCAGTATTTT	CASRGGHSTDTQYF
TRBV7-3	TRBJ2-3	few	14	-	TGTGCCAGCAGTTCAAGTCTCAGCACAGATACGCAGTATTTT	CASSSSLSTDTQYF
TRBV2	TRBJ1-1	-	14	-	TGTGCCAGCAGTGAATCTGGGGAAATCACTGAAGCTTTCTTT	CASSESGEITEAFF
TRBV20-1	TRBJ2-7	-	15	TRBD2	TGCAGTGCTAGAGGGGGCCTAGCGGGAGCCTACGAGCAGTACTTC	CSARGGLAGAYEQYF
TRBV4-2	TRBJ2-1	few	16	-	TGTGCCAGCAGCCTCCGTACAGAGCCCGCCTACAATGAGCAGTTCTTC	CASSLRTEPAYNEQFF
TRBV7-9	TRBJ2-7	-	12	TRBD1	TGTGCCAGGACAGGGGGGGCCTACGAGCAGTACTTC	CARTGGAYEQYF
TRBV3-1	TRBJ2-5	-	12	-	TGTGCCAGCAGCCAACTAGCAGAGACCCAGTACTTC	CASSQLAETQYF
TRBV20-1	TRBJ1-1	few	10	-	TGCAGTGCTAGAGTAGGGACATCTTTCTTT	CSARVGTSFF
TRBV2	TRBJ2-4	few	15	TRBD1	TGTGCCAGCAGTGCCCTCAGGGGGGCCAAAAACATTCAGTACTTC	CASSALRGAKNIQYF
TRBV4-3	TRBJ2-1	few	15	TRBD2	TGCGCCAGCAGCCTCCGCGCGGGAGTTATGAATGAGCAGTTCTTC	CASSLRAGVMNEQFF
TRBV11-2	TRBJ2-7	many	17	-	TGTGCCAGCAGCTTACAGTCCAGTGGGTACCTTACCTACGAGCAGTACTTC	CASSLQSSGYLTYEQYF
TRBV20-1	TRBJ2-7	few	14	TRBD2	TGCAGTGCCGCCGGGCGAGAGGGAGGGTGGGAGCAGTACTTC	CSAAGREGGWEQYF
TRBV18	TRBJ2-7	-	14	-	TGTGCCAGCTCACCGGGGGGAAATTCCTACGAGCAGTACTTC	CASSPGGNSYEQYF
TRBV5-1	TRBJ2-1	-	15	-	TGCGCCAGCAGCTTGGTCACGCGGCCGGCCAATGAGCAGTTCTTC	CASSLVTRPANEQFF
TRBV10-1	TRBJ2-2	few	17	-	TGCGCCAGCAGATTACGTATGGGACGGACGAACACCGGGGAGCTGTTTTTT	CASRLRMGRTNTGELFF
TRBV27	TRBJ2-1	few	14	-	TGTGCCAGCAGGCTAGCGAGCTCCTACAATGAGCAGTTCTTC	CASRLASSYNEQFF
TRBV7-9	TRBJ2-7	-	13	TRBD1	TGTGCCAGCCAAGACAGGGGAGAATACGAGCAGTACTTC	CASQDRGEYEQYF
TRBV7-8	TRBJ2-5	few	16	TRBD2	TGTGCCAGCAGCTCCCGAGCTAGCGGGATTCTGGAGACCCAGTACTTC	CASSSRASGILETQYF
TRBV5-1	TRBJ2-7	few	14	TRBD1	TGCGCCAGCAGCTTGGGACAGGGCGATGACGAGCAGTACTTC	CASSLGQGDDEQYF
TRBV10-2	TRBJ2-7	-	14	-	TGCGCCAGCAGTGAGTCTTTAGCGGCCTACGAGCAGTACTTC	CASSESLAAYEQYF
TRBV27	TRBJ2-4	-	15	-	TGTGCCAGCAGAGACCCCGGCCTAGCCAAAAACATTCAGTACTTC	CASRDPGLAKNIQYF